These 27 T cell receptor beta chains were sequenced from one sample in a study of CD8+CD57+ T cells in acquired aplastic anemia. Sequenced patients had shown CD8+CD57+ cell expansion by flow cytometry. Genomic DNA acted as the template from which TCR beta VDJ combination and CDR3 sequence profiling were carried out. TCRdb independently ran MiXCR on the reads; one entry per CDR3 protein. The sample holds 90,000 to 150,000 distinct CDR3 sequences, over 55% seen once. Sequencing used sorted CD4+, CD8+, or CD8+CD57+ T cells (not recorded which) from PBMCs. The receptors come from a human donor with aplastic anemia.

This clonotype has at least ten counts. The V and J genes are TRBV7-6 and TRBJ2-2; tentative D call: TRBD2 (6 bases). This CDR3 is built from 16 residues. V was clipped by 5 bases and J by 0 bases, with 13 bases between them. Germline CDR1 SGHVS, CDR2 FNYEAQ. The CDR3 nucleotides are TGTGCCAGCAGCCCAGGGACTCCATCGAACACCGGGGAGCTGTTTTTT. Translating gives CASSPGTPSNTGELFF.

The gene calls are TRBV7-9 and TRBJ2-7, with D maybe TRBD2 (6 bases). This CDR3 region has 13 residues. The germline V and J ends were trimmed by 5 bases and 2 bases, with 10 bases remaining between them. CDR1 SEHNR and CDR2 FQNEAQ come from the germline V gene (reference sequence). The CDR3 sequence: CASSRGSTYEQYF. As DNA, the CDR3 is TGTGCCAGCAGCCGGGGGAGCACCTACGAGCAGTACTTC.

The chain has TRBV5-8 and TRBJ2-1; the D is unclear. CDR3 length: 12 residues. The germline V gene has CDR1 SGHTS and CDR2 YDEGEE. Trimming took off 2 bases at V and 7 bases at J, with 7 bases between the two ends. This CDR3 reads CASSFALNEQFF. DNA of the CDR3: TGTGCCAGCAGCTTCGCCTTAAATGAGCAGTTCTTC.

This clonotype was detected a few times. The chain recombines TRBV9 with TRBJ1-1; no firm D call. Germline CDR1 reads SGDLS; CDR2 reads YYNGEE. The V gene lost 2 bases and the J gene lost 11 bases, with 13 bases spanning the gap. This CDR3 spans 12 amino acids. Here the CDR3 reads CASSVMAGEAFF. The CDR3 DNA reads TGTGCCAGCAGCGTCATGGCCGGCGAGGCTTTCTTT.

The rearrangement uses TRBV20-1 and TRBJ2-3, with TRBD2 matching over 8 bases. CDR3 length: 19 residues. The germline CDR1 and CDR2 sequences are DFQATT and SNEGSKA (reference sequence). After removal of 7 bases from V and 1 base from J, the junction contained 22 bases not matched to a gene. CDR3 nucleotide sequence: TGCAGTGATAGGGATCCCTCCGTTAGCGGGACGCGGGGCACAGATACGCAGTATTTT. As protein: CSDRDPSVSGTRGTDTQYF.

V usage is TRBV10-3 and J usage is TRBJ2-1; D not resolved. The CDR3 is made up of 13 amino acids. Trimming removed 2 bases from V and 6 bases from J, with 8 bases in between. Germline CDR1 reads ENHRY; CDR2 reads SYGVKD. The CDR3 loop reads CAISEGKANEQFF. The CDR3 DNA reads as TGTGCCATCAGTGAGGGAAAAGCCAATGAGCAGTTCTTC.

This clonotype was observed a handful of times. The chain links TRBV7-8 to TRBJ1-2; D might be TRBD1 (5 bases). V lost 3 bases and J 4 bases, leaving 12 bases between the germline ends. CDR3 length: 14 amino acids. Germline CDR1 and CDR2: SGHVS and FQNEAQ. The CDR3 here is CASSFGGEGYGYTF. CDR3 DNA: TGTGCCAGCAGCTTCGGGGGGGAGGGCTATGGCTACACCTTC.

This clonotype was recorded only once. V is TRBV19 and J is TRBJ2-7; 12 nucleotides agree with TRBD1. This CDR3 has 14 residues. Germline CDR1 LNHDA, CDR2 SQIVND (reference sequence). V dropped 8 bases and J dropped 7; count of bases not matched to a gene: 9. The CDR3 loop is CASGGTGGLEEQYF. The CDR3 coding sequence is TGTGCCAGTGGAGGGACAGGGGGCTTGGAAGAGCAGTACTTC.

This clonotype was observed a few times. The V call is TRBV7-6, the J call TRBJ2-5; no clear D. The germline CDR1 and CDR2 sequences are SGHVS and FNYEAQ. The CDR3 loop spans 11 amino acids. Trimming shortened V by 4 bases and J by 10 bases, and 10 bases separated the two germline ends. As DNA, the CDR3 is TGTGCCAGCAGCTCCCGAGAAGACCAGTACTTC. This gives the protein CASSSREDQYF.

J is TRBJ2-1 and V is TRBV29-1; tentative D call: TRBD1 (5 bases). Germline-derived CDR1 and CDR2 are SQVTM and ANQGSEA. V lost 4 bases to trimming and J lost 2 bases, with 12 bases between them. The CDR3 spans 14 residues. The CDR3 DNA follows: TGCAGCGTTGTGAAGGGGTCCACCTACAATGAGCAGTTCTTC. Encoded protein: CSVVKGSTYNEQFF.

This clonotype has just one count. DNA of the CDR3: TGTGCCATCAGTGAAGGACTTGAGACCCAGTACTTC. It yields the protein CAISEGLETQYF. The chain uses TRBV10-3 and TRBJ2-5, with D possibly TRBD2 on 5 matching bases. Germline CDR1 reads ENHRY; CDR2 reads SYGVKD. This CDR3 has 12 amino acids. Deletions cut 3 bases from V and 5 bases from J, with 7 bases between.

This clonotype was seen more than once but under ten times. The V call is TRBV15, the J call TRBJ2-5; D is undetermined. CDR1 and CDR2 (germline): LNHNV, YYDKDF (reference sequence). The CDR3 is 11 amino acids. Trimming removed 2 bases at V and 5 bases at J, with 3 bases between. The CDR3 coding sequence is TGTGCCACCAGCAGAACGGAGACCCAGTACTTC. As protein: CATSRTETQYF.

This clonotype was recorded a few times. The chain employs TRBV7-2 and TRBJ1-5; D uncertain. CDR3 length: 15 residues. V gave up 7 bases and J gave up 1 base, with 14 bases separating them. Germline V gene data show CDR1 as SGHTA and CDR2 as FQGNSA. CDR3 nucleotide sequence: TGTGCCAGCACCGGGTACGCACAAAGCAATCAGCCCCAGCATTTT. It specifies CASTGYAQSNQPQHF.

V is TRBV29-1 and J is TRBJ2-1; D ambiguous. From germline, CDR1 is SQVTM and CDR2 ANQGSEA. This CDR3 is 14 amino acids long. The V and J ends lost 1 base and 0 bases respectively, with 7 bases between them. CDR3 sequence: CSVEGGSSYNEQFF. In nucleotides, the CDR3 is TGCAGCGTTGAAGGTGGCAGCTCCTACAATGAGCAGTTCTTC.

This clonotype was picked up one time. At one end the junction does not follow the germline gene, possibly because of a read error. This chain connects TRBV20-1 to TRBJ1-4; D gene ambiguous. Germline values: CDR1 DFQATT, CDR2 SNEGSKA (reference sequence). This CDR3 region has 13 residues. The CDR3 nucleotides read TGCAGTGCTCTGGGCCCCTCTAGGGAAAGACTGTTTTTT. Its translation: CSALGPSRERLFF.

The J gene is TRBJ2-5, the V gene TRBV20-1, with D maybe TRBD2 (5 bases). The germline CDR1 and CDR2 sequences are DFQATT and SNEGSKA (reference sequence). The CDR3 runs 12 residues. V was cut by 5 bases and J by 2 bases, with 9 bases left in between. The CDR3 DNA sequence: TGCAGTGCTGGTGGACTGCAAGAGACCCAGTACTTC. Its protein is CSAGGLQETQYF.

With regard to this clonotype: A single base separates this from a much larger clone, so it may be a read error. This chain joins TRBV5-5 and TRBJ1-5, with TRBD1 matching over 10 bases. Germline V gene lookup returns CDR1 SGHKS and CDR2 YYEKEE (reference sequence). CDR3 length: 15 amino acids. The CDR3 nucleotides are TGTGCCAGCAGCTGGGACAGGGGTACCAATAAGCCCCAGCATTTT. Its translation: CASSWDRGTNKPQHF.

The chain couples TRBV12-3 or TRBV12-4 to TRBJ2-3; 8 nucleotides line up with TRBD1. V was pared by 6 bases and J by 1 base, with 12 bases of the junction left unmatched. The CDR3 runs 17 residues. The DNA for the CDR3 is TGTGCCAGCAGCAGATCAGCAGGGGGCGCGCGCACAGATACGCAGTATTTT. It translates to CASSRSAGGARTDTQYF.

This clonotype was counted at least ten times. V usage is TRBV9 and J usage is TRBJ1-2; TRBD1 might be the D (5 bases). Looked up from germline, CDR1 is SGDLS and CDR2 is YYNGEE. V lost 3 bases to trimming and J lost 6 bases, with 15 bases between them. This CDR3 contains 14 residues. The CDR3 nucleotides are TGTGCCAGCAGCGAGGGAGCGGGGGGAGATGGCTACACCTTC. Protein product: CASSEGAGGDGYTF.

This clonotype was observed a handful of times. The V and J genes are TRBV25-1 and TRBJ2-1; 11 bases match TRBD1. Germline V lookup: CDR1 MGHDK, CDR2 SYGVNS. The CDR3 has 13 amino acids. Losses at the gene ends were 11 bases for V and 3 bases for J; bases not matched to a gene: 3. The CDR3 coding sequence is TGTGCCGGGACAGGGGGAGTCTACAATGAGCAGTTCTTC. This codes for CAGTGGVYNEQFF.

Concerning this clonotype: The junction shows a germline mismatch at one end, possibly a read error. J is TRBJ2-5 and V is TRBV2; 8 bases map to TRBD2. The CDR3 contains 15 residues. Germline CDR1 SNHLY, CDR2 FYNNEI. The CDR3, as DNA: TGTGCCACCAGTTTTCTACTAGCGGATCAAGAGACCCAGTACTTC. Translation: CATSFLLADQETQYF.

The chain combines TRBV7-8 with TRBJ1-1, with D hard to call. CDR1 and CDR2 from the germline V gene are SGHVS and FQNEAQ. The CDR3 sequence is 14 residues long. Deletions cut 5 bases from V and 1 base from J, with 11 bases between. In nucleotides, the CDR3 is TGTGCCAGCAGCCCAACGACGGGGAACACTGAAGCTTTCTTT. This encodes CASSPTTGNTEAFF.

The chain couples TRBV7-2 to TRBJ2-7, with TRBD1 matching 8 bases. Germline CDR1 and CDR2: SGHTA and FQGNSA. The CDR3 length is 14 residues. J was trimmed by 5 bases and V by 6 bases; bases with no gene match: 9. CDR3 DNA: TGTGCCAGCAGGGCCAGACAGGGGTCCCACGAGCAGTACTTC. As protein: CASRARQGSHEQYF.

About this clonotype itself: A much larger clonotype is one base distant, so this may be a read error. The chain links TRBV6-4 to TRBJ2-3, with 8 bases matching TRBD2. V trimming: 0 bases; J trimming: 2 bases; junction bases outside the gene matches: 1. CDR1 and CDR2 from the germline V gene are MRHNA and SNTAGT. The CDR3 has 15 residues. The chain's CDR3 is CASSDSRGVTDTQYF. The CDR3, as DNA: TGTGCCAGCAGTGACTCGCGGGGGGTCACAGATACGCAGTATTTT.

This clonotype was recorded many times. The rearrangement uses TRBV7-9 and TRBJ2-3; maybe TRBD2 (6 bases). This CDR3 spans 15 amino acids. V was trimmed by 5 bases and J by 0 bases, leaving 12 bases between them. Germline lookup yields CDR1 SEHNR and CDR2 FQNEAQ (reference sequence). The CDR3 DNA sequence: TGTGCCAGCAGCCCCCCGGGGGTGAGCACAGATACGCAGTATTTT. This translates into CASSPPGVSTDTQYF.

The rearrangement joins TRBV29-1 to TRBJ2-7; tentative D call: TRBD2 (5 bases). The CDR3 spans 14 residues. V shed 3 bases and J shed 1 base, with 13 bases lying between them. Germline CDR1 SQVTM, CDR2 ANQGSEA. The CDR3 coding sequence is TGCAGCGTTGATACGGGGAAAGCTTCCTACGAGCAGTACTTC. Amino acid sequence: CSVDTGKASYEQYF.

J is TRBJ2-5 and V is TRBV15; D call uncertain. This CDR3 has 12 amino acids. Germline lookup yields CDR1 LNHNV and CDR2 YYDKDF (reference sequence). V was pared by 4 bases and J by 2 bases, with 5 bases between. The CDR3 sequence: CATSKGQETQYF. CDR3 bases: TGTGCCACCAGCAAGGGACAAGAGACCCAGTACTTC.